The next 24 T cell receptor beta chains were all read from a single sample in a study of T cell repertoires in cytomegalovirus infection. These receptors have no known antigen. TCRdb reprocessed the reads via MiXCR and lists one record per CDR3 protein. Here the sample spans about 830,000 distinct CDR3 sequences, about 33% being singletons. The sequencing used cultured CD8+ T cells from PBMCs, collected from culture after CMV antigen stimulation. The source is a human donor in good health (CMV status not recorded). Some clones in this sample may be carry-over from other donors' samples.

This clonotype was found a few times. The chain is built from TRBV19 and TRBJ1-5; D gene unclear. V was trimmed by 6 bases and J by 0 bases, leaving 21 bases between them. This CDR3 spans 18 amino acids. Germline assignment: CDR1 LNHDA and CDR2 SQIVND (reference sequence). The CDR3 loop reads CASSLPVSGIYSNQPQHF. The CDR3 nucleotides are TGTGCCAGTAGCCTCCCGGTGTCGGGGATATATAGCAATCAGCCCCAGCATTTT.

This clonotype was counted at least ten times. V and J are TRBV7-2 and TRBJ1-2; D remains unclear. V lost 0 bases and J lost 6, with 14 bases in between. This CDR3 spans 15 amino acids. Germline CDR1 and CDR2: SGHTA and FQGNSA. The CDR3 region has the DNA TGTGCCAGCAGCTTAGCCGACGGGCACCTCAATGGCTACACCTTC. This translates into CASSLADGHLNGYTF.

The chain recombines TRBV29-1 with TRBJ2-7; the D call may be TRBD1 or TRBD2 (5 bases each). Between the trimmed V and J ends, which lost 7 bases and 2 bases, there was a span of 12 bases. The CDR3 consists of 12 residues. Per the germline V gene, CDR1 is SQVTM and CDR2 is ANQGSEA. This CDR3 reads CSARGIAYEQYF. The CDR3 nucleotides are TGCAGCGCCCGGGGCATTGCCTACGAGCAGTACTTC.

The CDR3 loop reads CASSNIWDKNNYGYTF. The CDR3 DNA reads TGTGCCAGCTCGAATATATGGGACAAGAATAACTATGGCTACACCTTC. The chain combines TRBV12-3 or TRBV12-4 with TRBJ1-2, with TRBD1 as a possible D gene (6 bases). The germline V and J ends were trimmed by 8 bases and 1 base, with 20 bases remaining between them. The CDR3 runs to 16 residues.

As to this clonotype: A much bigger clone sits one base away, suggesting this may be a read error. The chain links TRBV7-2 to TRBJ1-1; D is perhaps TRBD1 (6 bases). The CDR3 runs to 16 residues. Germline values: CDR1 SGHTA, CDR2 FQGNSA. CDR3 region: CANSLGGAGSGTEAFF. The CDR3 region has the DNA TGTGCCAACAGCTTAGGGGGGGCAGGGTCAGGCACTGAAGCTTTCTTT.

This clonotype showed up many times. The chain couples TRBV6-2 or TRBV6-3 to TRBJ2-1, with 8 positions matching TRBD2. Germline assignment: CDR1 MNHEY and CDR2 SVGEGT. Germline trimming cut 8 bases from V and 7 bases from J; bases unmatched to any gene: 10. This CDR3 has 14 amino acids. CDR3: CASGSGGASNEQFF. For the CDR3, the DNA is TGTGCCAGCGGGTCCGGGGGGGCCTCGAATGAGCAGTTCTTC.

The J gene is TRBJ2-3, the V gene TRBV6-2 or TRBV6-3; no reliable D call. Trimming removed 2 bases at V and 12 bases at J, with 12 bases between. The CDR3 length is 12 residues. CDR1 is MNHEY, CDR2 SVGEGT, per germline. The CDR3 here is CASSYPVPEQYF. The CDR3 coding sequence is TGTGCCAGCAGTTACCCGGTCCCTGAACAGTATTTT.

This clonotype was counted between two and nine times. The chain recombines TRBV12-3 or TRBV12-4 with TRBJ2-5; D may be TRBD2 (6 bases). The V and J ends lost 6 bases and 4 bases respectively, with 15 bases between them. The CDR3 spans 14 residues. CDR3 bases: TGTGCCAGCAGCCAAGGAGGGGTAGGAGAGACCCAGTACTTC. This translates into CASSQGGVGETQYF.

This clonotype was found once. CDR3 nucleotides: TGTGCCAGCTCAGCTACAAAGATGGAGACCCAGTACTTC. Translating it yields CASSATKMETQYF. This sequence joins TRBV18 and TRBJ2-5; no reliable D call. The V end was cut by 5 bases, the J end by 5 bases, with 12 bases between. Germline CDR1 is KGHSH and CDR2 is LQKENI. This CDR3 has 13 residues. The complete variable domain, with remaining parts taken from reference TRBV18 and TRBJ2-5, reads NAGVMQNPRHLVRRRGQEARLRCSPMKGHSHVYWYRQLPEEGLKFMVYLQKENIIDESGMPKERFSAEFPKEGPSILRIQQVVRGDSAAYFCASSATKMETQYFGPGTRLLVL.

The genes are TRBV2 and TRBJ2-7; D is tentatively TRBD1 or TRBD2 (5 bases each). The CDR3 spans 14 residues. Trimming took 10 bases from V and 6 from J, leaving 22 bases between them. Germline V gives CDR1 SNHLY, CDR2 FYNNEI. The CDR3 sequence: CATTFRDRRGEQYV. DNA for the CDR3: TGTGCCACCACATTCCGGGACCGCCGGGGCGAGCAGTACGTC.

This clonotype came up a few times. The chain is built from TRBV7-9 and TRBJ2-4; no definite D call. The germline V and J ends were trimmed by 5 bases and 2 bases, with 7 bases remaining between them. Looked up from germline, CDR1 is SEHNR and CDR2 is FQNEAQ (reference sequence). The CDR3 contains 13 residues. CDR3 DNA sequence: TGTGCCAGCAGCCCCAACCCCAAAAACATTCAGTACTTC. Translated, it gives CASSPNPKNIQYF.

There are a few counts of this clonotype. The CDR3 coding sequence is TGTGCCAGCAGTTACTCCACAGGGGGCAGTCTAGCGGGGGACTCTAACACCGGGGAGCTGTTTTTT. Amino acids: CASSYSTGGSLAGDSNTGELFF. The V call is TRBV6-6, the J call TRBJ2-2, with D possibly matching TRBD2 (10 bases). V was shortened by 0 bases and J by 2 bases, with 28 bases between the two germline ends. The V gene's germline CDR1 is MNHNY and CDR2 SVGAGI (reference sequence). The CDR3 is 22 amino acids.

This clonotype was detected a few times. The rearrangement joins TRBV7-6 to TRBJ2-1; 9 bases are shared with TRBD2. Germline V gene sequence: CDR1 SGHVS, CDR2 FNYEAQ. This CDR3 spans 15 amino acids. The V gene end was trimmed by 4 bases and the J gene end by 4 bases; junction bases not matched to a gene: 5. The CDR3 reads CASSSAGGLYNEQFF. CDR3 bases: TGTGCCAGCAGCTCCGCGGGGGGGCTGTACAATGAGCAGTTCTTC.

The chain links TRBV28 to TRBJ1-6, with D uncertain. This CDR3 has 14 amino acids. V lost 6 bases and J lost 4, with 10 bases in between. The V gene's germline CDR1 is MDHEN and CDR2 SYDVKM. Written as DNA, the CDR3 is TGTGCCAGCAGAAAACCCGGGTATAATTCACCCCTCCACTTT. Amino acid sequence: CASRKPGYNSPLHF.

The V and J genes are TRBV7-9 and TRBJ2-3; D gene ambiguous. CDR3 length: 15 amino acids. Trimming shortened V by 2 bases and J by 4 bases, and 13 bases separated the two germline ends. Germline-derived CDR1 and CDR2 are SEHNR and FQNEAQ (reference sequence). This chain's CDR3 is CASSLIFRAADTQYF. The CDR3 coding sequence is TGTGCCAGCAGCTTAATTTTTAGGGCAGCAGATACGCAGTATTTT.

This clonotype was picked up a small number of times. CDR3 in DNA: TGTGCCACCAGTGGGATAGCGGTAAATGAGCAGTTCTTC. It is translated as CATSGIAVNEQFF. J is TRBJ2-1 and V is TRBV24-1; a weak D match, TRBD2 (6 bases). The CDR3 is 13 residues long. The germline V gene has CDR1 KGHDR and CDR2 SFDVKD. Between the trimmed V and J ends, which lost 5 bases and 7 bases, there was a span of 11 bases.

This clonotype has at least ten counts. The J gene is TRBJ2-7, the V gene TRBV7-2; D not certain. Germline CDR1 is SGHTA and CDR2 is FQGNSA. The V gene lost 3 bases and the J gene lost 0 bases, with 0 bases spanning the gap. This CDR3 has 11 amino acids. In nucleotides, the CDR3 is TGTGCCAGCAGCTTCTCCTACGAGCAGTACTTC. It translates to CASSFSYEQYF.

DNA of the CDR3: TGCAGTGCTAGCCATGGACAGGCCATGAACACTGAAGCTTTCTTT. This encodes CSASHGQAMNTEAFF. The chain has TRBV20-1 and TRBJ1-1, with 7 bases identical to TRBD1. Losses at the gene ends were 3 bases for V and 0 bases for J; bases not matched to a gene: 7. CDR1 is DFQATT, CDR2 SNEGSKA, per germline (reference sequence). The CDR3 covers 15 residues.

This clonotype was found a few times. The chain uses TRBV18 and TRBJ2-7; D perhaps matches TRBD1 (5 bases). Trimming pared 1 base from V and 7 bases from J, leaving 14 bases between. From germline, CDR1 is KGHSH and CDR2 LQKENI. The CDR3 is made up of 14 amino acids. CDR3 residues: CASSPRQGSWEQYF. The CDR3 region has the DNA TGTGCCAGCTCACCACGGCAGGGCTCCTGGGAGCAGTACTTC.

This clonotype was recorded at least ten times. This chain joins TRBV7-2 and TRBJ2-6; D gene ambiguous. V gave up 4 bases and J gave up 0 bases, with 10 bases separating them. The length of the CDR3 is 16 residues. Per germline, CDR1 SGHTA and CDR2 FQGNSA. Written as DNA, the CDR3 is TGTGCCAGCAGCTCTCCCTGGGGCTCTGGGGCCAACGTCCTGACTTTC. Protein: CASSSPWGSGANVLTF.

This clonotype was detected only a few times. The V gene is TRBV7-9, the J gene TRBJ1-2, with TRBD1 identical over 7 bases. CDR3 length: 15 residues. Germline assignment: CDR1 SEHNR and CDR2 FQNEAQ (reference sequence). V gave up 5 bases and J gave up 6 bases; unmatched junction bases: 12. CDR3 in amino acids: CASSAPSLGQNGYTF. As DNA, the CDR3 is TGTGCCAGCAGCGCGCCCTCGCTGGGACAGAATGGCTACACCTTC.

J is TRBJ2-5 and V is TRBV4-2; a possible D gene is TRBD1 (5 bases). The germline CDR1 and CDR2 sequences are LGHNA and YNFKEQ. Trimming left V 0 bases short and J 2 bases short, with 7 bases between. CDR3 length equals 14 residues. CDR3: CASSQEGEQETQYF. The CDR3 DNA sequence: TGTGCCAGCAGCCAAGAAGGGGAACAAGAGACCCAGTACTTC.

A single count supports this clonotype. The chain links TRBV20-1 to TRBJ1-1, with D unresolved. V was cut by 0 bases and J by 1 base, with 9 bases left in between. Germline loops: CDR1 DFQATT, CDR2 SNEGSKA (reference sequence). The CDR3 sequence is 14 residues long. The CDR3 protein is CSAREGSGNTEAFF. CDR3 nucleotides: TGCAGTGCTAGAGAGGGGTCAGGGAACACTGAAGCTTTCTTT.

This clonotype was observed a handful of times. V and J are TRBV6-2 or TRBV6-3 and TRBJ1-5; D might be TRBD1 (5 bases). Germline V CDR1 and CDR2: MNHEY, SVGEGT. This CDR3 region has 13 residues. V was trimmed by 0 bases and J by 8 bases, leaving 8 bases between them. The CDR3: CASSYSQGKPQHF. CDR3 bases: TGTGCCAGCAGTTACTCGCAGGGTAAGCCCCAGCATTTT.